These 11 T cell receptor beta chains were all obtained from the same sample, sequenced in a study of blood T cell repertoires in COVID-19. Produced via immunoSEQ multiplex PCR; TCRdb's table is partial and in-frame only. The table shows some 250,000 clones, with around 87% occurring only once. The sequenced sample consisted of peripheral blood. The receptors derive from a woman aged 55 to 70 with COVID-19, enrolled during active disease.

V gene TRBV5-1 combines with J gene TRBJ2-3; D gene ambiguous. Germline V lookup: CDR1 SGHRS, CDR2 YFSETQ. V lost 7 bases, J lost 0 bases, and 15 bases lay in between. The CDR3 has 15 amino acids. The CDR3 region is CASRPQPTSTDTQYF. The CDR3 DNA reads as TGCGCCAGCCGACCACAGCCGACAAGCACAGATACGCAGTATTTT.

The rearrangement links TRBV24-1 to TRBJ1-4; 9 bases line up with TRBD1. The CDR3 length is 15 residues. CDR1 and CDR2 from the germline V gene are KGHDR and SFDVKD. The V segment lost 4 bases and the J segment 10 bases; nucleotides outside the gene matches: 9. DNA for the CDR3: TGTGCCACCAGTGAATCCCCGGGACAGGGAGGAAAACTGTTTTTT. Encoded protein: CATSESPGQGGKLFF.

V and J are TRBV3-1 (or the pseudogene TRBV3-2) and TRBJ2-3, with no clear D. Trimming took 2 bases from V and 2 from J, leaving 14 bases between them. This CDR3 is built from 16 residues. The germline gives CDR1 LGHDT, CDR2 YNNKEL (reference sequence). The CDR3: CASSQKYKQVTDTQYF. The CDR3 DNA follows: TGTGCCAGCAGCCAAAAATACAAGCAGGTCACAGATACGCAGTATTTT.

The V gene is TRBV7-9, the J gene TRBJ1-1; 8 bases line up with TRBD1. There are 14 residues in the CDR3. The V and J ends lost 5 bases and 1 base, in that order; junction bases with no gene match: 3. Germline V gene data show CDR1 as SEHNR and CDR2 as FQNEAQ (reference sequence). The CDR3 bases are TGTGCCAGCAGCCCACAGGGGGGGAACACTGAAGCTTTCTTT. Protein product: CASSPQGGNTEAFF.

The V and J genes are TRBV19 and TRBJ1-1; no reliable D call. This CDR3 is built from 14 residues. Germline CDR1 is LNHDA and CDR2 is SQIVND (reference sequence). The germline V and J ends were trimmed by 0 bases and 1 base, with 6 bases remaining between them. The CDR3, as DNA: TGTGCCAGTAGTATAGACAGAACGAACACTGAAGCTTTCTTT. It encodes CASSIDRTNTEAFF.

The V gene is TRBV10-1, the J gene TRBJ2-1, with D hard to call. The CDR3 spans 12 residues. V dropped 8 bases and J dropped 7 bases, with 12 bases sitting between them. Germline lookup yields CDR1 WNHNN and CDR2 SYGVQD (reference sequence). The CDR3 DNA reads TGCGCCAGCGGCCCCTCAGTGAATGAGCAGTTCTTC. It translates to CASGPSVNEQFF.

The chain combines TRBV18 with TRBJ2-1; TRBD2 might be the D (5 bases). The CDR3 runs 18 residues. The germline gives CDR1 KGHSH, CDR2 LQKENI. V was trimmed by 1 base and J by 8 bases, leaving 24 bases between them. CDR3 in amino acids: CASSPRRFRAGVMDEQFF. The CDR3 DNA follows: TGTGCCAGCTCACCACGTAGGTTTCGGGCCGGGGTGATGGATGAGCAGTTCTTC.

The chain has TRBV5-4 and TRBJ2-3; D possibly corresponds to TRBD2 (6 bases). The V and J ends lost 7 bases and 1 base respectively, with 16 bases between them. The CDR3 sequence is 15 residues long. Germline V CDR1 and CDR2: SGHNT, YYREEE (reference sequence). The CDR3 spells CASGSGGVRTDTQYF. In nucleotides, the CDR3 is TGTGCCAGCGGATCGGGCGGGGTCCGCACAGATACGCAGTATTTT.

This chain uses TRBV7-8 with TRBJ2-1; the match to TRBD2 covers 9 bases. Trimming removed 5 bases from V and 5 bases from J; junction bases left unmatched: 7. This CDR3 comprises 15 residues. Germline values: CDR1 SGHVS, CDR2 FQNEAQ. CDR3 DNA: TGTGCCAGCAGCCCCCGAGGCGGGAGGGACAATGAGCAGTTCTTC. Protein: CASSPRGGRDNEQFF. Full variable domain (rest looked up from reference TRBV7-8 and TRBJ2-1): GAGVSQSPRYKVAKRGQDVALRCDPISGHVSLFWYQQALGQGPEFLTYFQNEAQLDKSGLPSDRFFAERPEGSVSTLKIQRTQQEDSAVYLCASSPRGGRDNEQFFGPGTRLTVL.

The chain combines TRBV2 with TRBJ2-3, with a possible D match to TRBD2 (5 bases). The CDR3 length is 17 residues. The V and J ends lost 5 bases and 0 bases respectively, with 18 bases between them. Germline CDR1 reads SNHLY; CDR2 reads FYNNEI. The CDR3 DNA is TGTGCCAGCAGTCGCCTAGGGATAGCGTATAGCACAGATACGCAGTATTTT. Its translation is CASSRLGIAYSTDTQYF.

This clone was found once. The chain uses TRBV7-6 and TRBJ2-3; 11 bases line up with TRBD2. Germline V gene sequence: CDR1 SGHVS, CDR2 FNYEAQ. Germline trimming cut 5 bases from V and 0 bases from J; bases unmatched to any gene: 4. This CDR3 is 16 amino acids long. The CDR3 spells CASSAGTSGSTDTQYF. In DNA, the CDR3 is TGTGCCAGCAGCGCCGGGACTAGCGGTAGCACAGATACGCAGTATTTT.